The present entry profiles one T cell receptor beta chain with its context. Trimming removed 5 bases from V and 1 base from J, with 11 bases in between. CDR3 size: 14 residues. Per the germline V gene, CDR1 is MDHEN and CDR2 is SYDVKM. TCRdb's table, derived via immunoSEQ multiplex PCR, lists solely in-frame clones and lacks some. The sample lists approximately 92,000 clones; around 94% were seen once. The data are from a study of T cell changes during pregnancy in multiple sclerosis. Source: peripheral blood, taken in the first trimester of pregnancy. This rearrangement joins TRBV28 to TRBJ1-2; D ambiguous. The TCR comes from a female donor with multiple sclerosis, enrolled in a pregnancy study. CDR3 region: CASSPVGFNYGYTF. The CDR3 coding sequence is TGTGCCAGCAGTCCGGTCGGGTTTAACTATGGCTACACCTTC.